The text below deals with one TCR gamma chain. The antigen this receptor binds is unknown. The mismatch at residue 9 between this DNA's translation and the TCRdb protein of a much larger clone likely reflects a read error; the protein shown is translated from the DNA. The library was prepared using PCR. TCRdb records Illumina MiSeq as the sequencer. For TCRdb, the public reads were processed anew by CATT, and duplicate DNA sequences were folded into one row. The sample includes around 420 gamma-chain clones, with roughly 12% observed a single time. The top ten hold 89% of the sample. These data belong to a study of human gamma delta and Vdelta1 T cells (dated by TCRdb to the late 2010s). The study in broad terms: The study examined Delta One T cells, which are Vd1+ gamma-delta T cells, as cytotoxic effectors against acute myeloid leukemia.

Trimmed from V: 4 bases; trimmed from J: 15 bases; junction bases lacking a gene match: 12. The cysteine opens and the phenylalanine closes a CDR3 of 11 amino acids. Only CDR3 DNA remains: 33 bases, in frame from the first base. Looking up the germline V gene (reference sequence) yields CDR1 VTNTFY and CDR2 YDVSTARD. Sequenced sample: Vdelta1 gamma-delta T cells from blood. This sample's cell subset or site label indicates: Vd1+ T cells from peripheral blood. The origin of this receptor is a human donor in good health. In this chain, TRGV3 is recombined with TRGJ1 or TRGJ2. Here is the DNA: TGTGCCACCTGGGATAGGCAGGGGAGACTCTTT. It translates to CATWDRQGRLF.